Reported below is one TCR beta chain. Study processing details: Amplification of reference gene primers was used by the study to estimate nucleated cell counts. Repertoires were generated with immunoSEQ multiplex PCR, while TCRdb's copy carries only in-frame clones and drops some. V, J and clone size reflect that table, while D and trimming were determined from the DNA. Of 110,000 or so clones listed, around 90% are singletons. The data originate from a study of blood T cell repertoires in COVID-19. Across the whole study: Samples of COVID-19 (acute and convalescent) were obtained from the United States, Italy and Spain. T cells, B-cell-depleted T cells, or PBMCs provided the cDNA or gDNA that served as material.

Trimming took 1 base from V and 5 from J; bases not matched to a gene: 8. This CDR3 has 17 residues. Germline V gene lookup returns CDR1 SGHVS and CDR2 FNYEAQ. The clonotype comes from a human donor in a cohort sampled during active COVID-19. The sequenced sample was peripheral blood. V usage is TRBV7-6 and J usage is TRBJ2-3; TRBD2 matches 11 bases. In DNA form, the CDR3 reads TGTGCCAGCAGCTTAGGACCCCCCGGGACTAGCGGAGATACGCAGTATTTT. Translated: CASSLGPPGTSGDTQYF. The full variable domain, its missing parts supplied by reference TRBV7-6 and TRBJ2-3, is GAGVSQSPRYKVTKRGQDVALRCDPISGHVSLYWYRQALGQGPEFLTYFNYEAQQDKSGLPNDRFSAERPEGSISTLTIQRTEQRDSAMYRCASSLGPPGTSGDTQYFGPGTRLTVL.